This TCR beta chain originates from a study of T cell responses to AZD1222 COVID-19 vaccine. On this clone: As yet, its antigen is unknown.

Points from the study as a whole: Nearly half of spike-specific TCRs reportedly go after variant regions that carry no mutations.

The CDR3 runs to 15 residues. From germline, CDR1 is SGHNT and CDR2 YENEEA. With 4 bases removed from V and 1 base from J, the gap between germline ends came to 11 bases. Assay used: immunoSEQ multiplex PCR; TCRdb lists only in-frame clones, some missing. The table has 110,000 to 150,000 clones, 88% seen once. This sequence originates from an adult who received the AZD1222 COVID-19 vaccine. The chain is built from TRBV11-3 and TRBJ2-1, with D maybe TRBD1 (6 bases). The starting material was peripheral blood, obtained 28 days after the second AZD1222 dose. The CDR3 DNA reads TGTGCCAGCAGCTCCACAGGGTTTTCCTACAATGAGCAGTTCTTC. Its translation is CASSSTGFSYNEQFF.